This record concerns one T cell receptor beta chain sequence. This CDR3 comprises 15 residues. V was pared by 6 bases and J by 5 bases, with 8 bases of the junction left unmatched. Germline-derived CDR1 and CDR2 are SGHTA and FQGNSA. The data derive from a study of cytomegalovirus exposure and HLA in healthy donors. PCR primers comprised 60 Vbeta and 13 Jbeta primers. Sequencing used immunoSEQ multiplex PCR; TCRdb keeps in-frame clones, though not all of them. The sample consists of 190,000 or so clones, 83% of them appearing once. This chain connects TRBV7-2 to TRBJ2-1; the match to TRBD2 covers 9 bases. This sequence was found in a man aged 50 to 59 in good health and CMV-seronegative. Sequencing was done on a sample of PBMCs. The CDR3 coding sequence is TGTGCCAGCAGAGTGGAGGCGGGGGGGAACAATGAGCAGTTCTTC. Amino acids: CASRVEAGGNNEQFF.